This record looks at one T cell receptor beta chain sequence and its context. This entry comes from a study of blood T cell repertoires in COVID-19. Germline V gene lookup returns CDR1 MNHEY and CDR2 SVGAGI. Trimming took 8 bases from V and 0 from J, leaving 11 bases between them. CDR3 length: 13 residues. Clinical history reported by participants formed the basis on which cohorts were assigned. TCRdb's copy holds only in-frame clones and misses some; the assay was immunoSEQ multiplex PCR. The sample includes around 470,000 clones, less than 95% seen only once; the top ten take 0.55% to 0.75%. This TCR derives from a young man who had recovered from COVID-19. The chain joins TRBV6-5 to TRBJ2-7, with D perhaps matching TRBD1 (5 bases). The sequencing sample was made of PBMCs or T cells enriched from blood (not recorded which). CDR3 in DNA: TGTGCCAGCCTCCGCGGACACTCCTACGAGCAGTACTTC. Translation gives CASLRGHSYEQYF.